Sequencing of this T cell receptor beta chain was carried out in a study of regulatory T cells in long-lasting Graves disease. Time point indicated: persistent/refractory GD, antithyroid drugs over 5 years with positive TRAb. RNA isolated from PBMCs was used to make the TCR library. Ten or more counts support this clonotype. Germline lookup yields CDR1 SGHAT and CDR2 FQNNGV. The germline V and J ends were trimmed by 4 bases and 0 bases, with 9 bases remaining between them. The CDR3 sequence is 14 residues long. In building TCR beta libraries, iRepertoire HTBI primers were used together with Arm-PCR of CDR3 regions. TCRdb processed the multiplex PCR reads anew with MiXCR; each CDR3 protein has one entry. The data contain over 350,000 distinct CDR3 sequences, under 25% of them singletons.

The chain recombines TRBV11-2 with TRBJ2-5; D tentatively fits TRBD1 or TRBD2 (5 bases each). Sequencing used peripheral blood mononuclear cells (PBMCs), obtained when the disease was refractory, from a patient treated with antithyroid drugs. This clonotype was sampled from a female donor with Graves disease. The CDR3 sequence: CASSSGGYQETQYF. DNA for the CDR3: TGTGCCAGCAGCTCTGGGGGTTACCAAGAGACCCAGTACTTC.